This entry features one T cell receptor beta chain sequence. The individuals who served as donors were healthy Caucasians living in Russia, aged about 6 to 100. Per sample, no less than 5.5 micrograms of total RNA were extracted. The CDR3 totals 13 residues. The germline V gene encodes CDR1 SNHLY and CDR2 FYNNEI. V shed 11 bases and J shed 7 bases, with 21 bases lying between them. Through a sample-barcoded 5' primer and a J-beta primer mix, a second PCR was run for about 6 to 11 cycles. The study obtained at least 2.5 million CDR3-containing paired-end reads from every sample. Using its own MiXCR run on the 5' RACE reads, TCRdb lists one record per CDR3 protein. Among approximately 770,000 distinct CDR3 sequences listed, more than 45% were seen once. This sample was included in a study of blood T cells in healthy people across ages. For the study at large: Template switching caught about one barcoded beta molecule for each two T cells.

This sequence was found in a man aged 30 to 39 in good health. The chain combines TRBV2 with TRBJ2-7, with a weak D call TRBD2 (5 bases). The sequencing sample was made of blood. The CDR3 bases are TGTGCCTCCAGCCCCGAGGGCTACAATGAGCAGTACTTC. Its translation is CASSPEGYNEQYF.